These 21 T cell receptor beta chains came from one sample sequenced in a study of shared clonotypes between healthy human individuals. The data were produced by immunoSEQ multiplex PCR, yet TCRdb's version contains in-frame clones alone and is incomplete. This table has some 650,000 clones, more than 95% appearing once. The sample comprised naive CD4+ T cells sorted from blood. Stated subset: CD45RA+ positively selected. These receptors were collected from a woman in her 30s in good health.

This chain joins TRBV7-9 and TRBJ2-1; 10 bases align to TRBD2. The CDR3 runs 17 residues. V gave up 2 bases and J gave up 1 base; unmatched junction bases: 5. Germline V lookup: CDR1 SEHNR, CDR2 FQNEAQ (reference sequence). The CDR3 sequence: CASSLTGTSESYNEQFF. The CDR3 bases are TGTGCCAGCAGCTTAACCGGGACTAGCGAATCCTACAATGAGCAGTTCTTC.

The CDR3 sequence is CASRARDRGRTGELFF. In DNA, the CDR3 is TGTGCCAGCAGGGCGCGGGACAGGGGGAGGACCGGGGAGCTGTTTTTT. V gene TRBV28 combines with J gene TRBJ2-2; TRBD1 matches 11 bases. Germline V gives CDR1 MDHEN, CDR2 SYDVKM. The V segment lost 6 bases and the J segment 5 bases; nucleotides outside the gene matches: 8. The CDR3 spans 16 residues.

About this clone: Additional DNA sequences in this sample encode the identical CDR3. The genes are TRBV2 and TRBJ2-7, with D maybe TRBD1 (6 bases). The CDR3 is 12 amino acids. Germline CDR1 reads SNHLY; CDR2 reads FYNNEI. Trimming pared 6 bases from V and 2 bases from J, leaving 8 bases between. Here the CDR3 reads CASRQGTYEQYF. In DNA, the CDR3 is TGTGCCAGCAGGCAGGGGACCTACGAGCAGTACTTC.

This clone appeared once. The rearrangement uses TRBV11-2 and TRBJ2-7; D is ambiguous. This CDR3 comprises 14 residues. The germline CDR1 and CDR2 sequences are SGHAT and FQNNGV. Trimming pared 1 base from V and 4 bases from J, leaving 11 bases between. This CDR3 reads CASSLVRHRYEQYF. CDR3 sequence (DNA): TGTGCCAGCAGCTTAGTTCGACACCGGTACGAGCAGTACTTC. The variable domain in full, completed from reference TRBV11-2 and TRBJ2-7, reads EAGVAQSPRYKIIEKRQSVAFWCNPISGHATLYWYQQILGQGPKLLIQFQNNGVVDDSQLPKDRFSAERLKGVDSTLKIQPAKLEDSAVYLCASSLVRHRYEQYFGPGTRLTVT.

The V gene is TRBV15, the J gene TRBJ2-3, with unresolved D. The germline V and J ends were trimmed by 6 bases and 0 bases, with 10 bases remaining between them. Germline CDR1 is LNHNV and CDR2 is YYDKDF (reference sequence). The CDR3 sequence is 14 residues long. The CDR3, as DNA: TGTGCCACCAGTTGGTGGCAGAGCACAGATACGCAGTATTTT. The encoded protein is CATSWWQSTDTQYF.

The chain couples TRBV29-1 to TRBJ1-1; TRBD1 aligns across 7 bases. CDR3 length equals 13 residues. With V trimmed by 6 bases and J by 0 bases, 4 bases remained unmatched. The V gene's germline CDR1 is SQVTM and CDR2 ANQGSEA. CDR3 region: CSVTGYMNTEAFF. DNA for the CDR3: TGCAGCGTGACAGGGTACATGAACACTGAAGCTTTCTTT.

This rearrangement joins TRBV5-6 to TRBJ1-2, with TRBD1 matching 11 bases. CDR1 is SGHDT, CDR2 YYEEEE, per germline. The CDR3 contains 15 residues. Trimming took 4 bases from V and 13 from J; bases not matched to a gene: 15. Written as DNA, the CDR3 is TGTGCCAGCAGCCCCCTCCGGACAGGGGGCGCTATCGCCACCTTC. Amino acid sequence: CASSPLRTGGAIATF.

A single count supports this clone. The rearrangement uses TRBV6-6 and TRBJ1-1; 12 positions agree with TRBD1. The V and J ends lost 2 bases and 5 bases, in that order; junction bases with no gene match: 3. The germline V gene encodes CDR1 MNHNY and CDR2 SVGAGI (reference sequence). This CDR3 has 15 amino acids. The CDR3 nucleotides are TGTGCCAGCAGTTACCTGGGACAGGGGGCGACTGAAGCTTTCTTT. It translates to CASSYLGQGATEAFF.

This chain links TRBV9 with TRBJ2-2; TRBD1 aligns across 8 bases. The V gene end was trimmed by 0 bases and the J gene end by 6 bases; junction bases not matched to a gene: 7. The CDR3 runs to 16 residues. Per the germline V gene, CDR1 is SGDLS and CDR2 is YYNGEE. The CDR3 loop is CASSVAGQGASGELFF. CDR3 nucleotides: TGTGCCAGCAGCGTAGCTGGCCAGGGGGCTTCCGGGGAGCTGTTTTTT.

This clone was picked up one time. The chain joins TRBV7-3 to TRBJ1-5; no definite D call. The CDR3 runs 16 residues. Germline V gene lookup returns CDR1 SGHTA and CDR2 FQGTGA. V was cut by 3 bases and J by 0 bases, with 12 bases left in between. For the CDR3, the DNA is TGTGCCAGCAGCTTCCAACACCGGGGTAGCAATCAGCCCCAGCATTTT. This encodes CASSFQHRGSNQPQHF. The full variable domain, in which reference TRBV7-3 and TRBJ1-5 provide the parts outside the CDR3, is GAGVSQTPSNKVTEKGKYVELRCDPISGHTALYWYRQSLGQGPEFLIYFQGTGAADDSGLPNDRFFAVRPEGSVSTLKIQRTERGDSAVYLCASSFQHRGSNQPQHFGDGTRLSIL.

DNA for the CDR3: TGTGCCAGCAGCCCCGGACTAGCGGGGGCGGGTAAAGAGACCCAGTACTTC. This gives the protein CASSPGLAGAGKETQYF. The V gene is TRBV9, the J gene TRBJ2-5, with TRBD2 matching 13 bases. Germline V gene sequence: CDR1 SGDLS, CDR2 YYNGEE. The V and J ends lost 4 bases and 3 bases, in that order; junction bases with no gene match: 9. The CDR3 runs to 17 residues.

The chain is built from TRBV28 and TRBJ2-3; the D gene is possibly TRBD1 (6 bases). CDR3 length: 13 amino acids. The V gene's germline CDR1 is MDHEN and CDR2 SYDVKM. V lost 6 bases and J 2 bases, leaving 9 bases between the germline ends. The CDR3 region is CASSRDNTDTQYF. CDR3 nucleotide sequence: TGTGCCAGCAGCAGGGACAACACAGATACGCAGTATTTT.

The chain uses TRBV4-1 and TRBJ2-7; 11 nucleotides match TRBD1. Per germline, CDR1 MGHRA and CDR2 YSYEKL. V shed 4 bases and J 4 bases; nucleotides not matched to a gene: 6. The CDR3 is 15 residues long. As DNA, the CDR3 is TGCGCCAGCAGCCGCTCGGGGGACAGGGGGTACGAGCAGTACTTC. Its protein is CASSRSGDRGYEQYF.

The chain recombines TRBV5-4 with TRBJ2-5, with 7 bases fitting TRBD1. V dropped 4 bases and J dropped 0; count of bases not matched to a gene: 6. The germline V gene has CDR1 SGHNT and CDR2 YYREEE (reference sequence). This CDR3 comprises 15 residues. CDR3 loop: CASSAGTANQETQYF. The CDR3 bases are TGTGCCAGCAGCGCCGGGACAGCGAACCAAGAGACCCAGTACTTC.

This clone was recorded only once. The rearrangement uses TRBV27 and TRBJ2-7, with 11 bases lining up with TRBD1. The V gene end was trimmed by 6 bases and the J gene end by 4 bases; junction bases not matched to a gene: 8. Germline CDR1 is MNHEY and CDR2 is SMNVEV (reference sequence). The CDR3 sequence is 15 residues long. The CDR3 region has the DNA TGTGCCAGCAGCCGAACGGGACAGGGGGTATACGAGCAGTACTTC. Translating gives CASSRTGQGVYEQYF.

The chain combines TRBV6-5 with TRBJ1-5, with a possible D match to TRBD1 (6 bases). V was cut by 6 bases and J by 6 bases, with 15 bases left in between. The CDR3 is 14 amino acids. Germline loops: CDR1 MNHEY, CDR2 SVGAGI. The CDR3 nucleotides are TGTGCCAGCAGCAAGGGGGGGGAGGGTCAGCCCCAGCATTTT. It codes for CASSKGGEGQPQHF.

The chain uses TRBV29-1 and TRBJ2-5; possible D gene TRBD1, 7 bases. The J call may be faulty, since TRBJ2-7 better matches the DNA end. From germline, CDR1 is SQVTM and CDR2 ANQGSEA. CDR3 size: 14 residues. The CDR3 DNA follows: TGCAGCATTGGAGATGGAGGGGGCTTTGACGAGCAGTACTTC. It translates to CSIGDGGGFDEQYF.

The J gene is TRBJ1-1, the V gene TRBV19; 8 nucleotides line up with TRBD1. This CDR3 spans 15 amino acids. J gave up 3 bases and V 4 bases, and 7 bases lay outside the gene matches. The V gene's germline CDR1 is LNHDA and CDR2 SQIVND (reference sequence). CDR3 loop: CASSTTGGAYTEAFF. The CDR3 DNA follows: TGTGCCAGTAGTACTACAGGGGGGGCCTACACTGAAGCTTTCTTT. Supplemented by reference TRBV19 and TRBJ1-1, the full variable domain reads DGGITQSPKYLFRKEGQNVTLSCEQNLNHDAMYWYRQDPGQGLRLIYYSQIVNDFQKGDIAEGYSVSREKKESFPLTVTSAQKNPTAFYLCASSTTGGAYTEAFFGQGTRLTVV.

V is TRBV28 and J is TRBJ1-4; the match to TRBD1 covers 10 bases. CDR1 is MDHEN and CDR2 is SYDVKM in the germline V gene. V shed 2 bases, J shed 8 bases, and the junction held 5 bases outside the gene matches. CDR3 size: 15 residues. CDR3 region: CASSLLRQGAEKLFF. The CDR3 coding sequence is TGTGCCAGCAGTTTACTCCGACAGGGGGCGGAAAAACTGTTTTTT. Based on the CDR3 plus reference TRBV28 and TRBJ1-4, the full variable domain is DVKVTQSSRYLVKRTGEKVFLECVQDMDHENMFWYRQDPGLGLRLIYFSYDVKMKEKGDIPEGYSVSREKKERFSLILESASTNQTSMYLCASSLLRQGAEKLFFGSGTQLSVL.

The chain joins TRBV2 to TRBJ1-5; D uncertain. The CDR3 contains 13 residues. Trimming cost V 6 bases and J 0 bases, with 6 bases left between them. CDR1 is SNHLY, CDR2 FYNNEI, per germline. CDR3 DNA: TGTGCCAGCAGGTTATATAGCAATCAGCCCCAGCATTTT. Protein: CASRLYSNQPQHF.

This chain links TRBV10-3 with TRBJ1-3, with TRBD1 identical over 7 bases. CDR3 size: 14 residues. Germline V gene sequence: CDR1 ENHRY, CDR2 SYGVKD. J lost 8 bases, V lost 7 bases, and 11 bases had no gene match. For the CDR3, the DNA is TGTGCCATCACACGGCAGGGGCAGGGGGACACCATATATTTT. This encodes CAITRQGQGDTIYF.